The rows below give T cell receptor beta chains drawn from one sample of a study of T cells in Graves' hyperthyroidism and ophthalmopathy. TCRdb reprocessed the multiplex PCR reads via MiXCR and lists one record per CDR3 protein. This table holds fewer than 650,000 distinct CDR3 sequences, about 14% found once. The material sequenced was blood. The receptors stem from a woman aged 40-49 years with Graves' ophthalmopathy. Both conserved end residues are part of each CDR3. A D gene is named only where the DNA matches it firmly. Size is omitted from some rows. Given values are once, few, many or a class for expanded clones.

TRBJ2-6 NA TRBV20-1 NA TGCAGTGCTCCTTTAGGCGGTACCGGGGCCAACGTCCTGACTTTC CSAPLGGTGANVLTF
TRBJ2-2 NA TRBV11-2 few TGTGCCAGCAGCTTAACAGTCGGCGACGGGGAGCTGTTTTTT CASSLTVGDGELFF
TRBJ2-7 TRBD2 TRBV20-1 many TGCAGTGCTAGAGATCAGGGGCGGGGGGCGCACGGGGCCTACGAGCAGTACTTC CSARDQGRGAHGAYEQYF
TRBJ2-7 NA TRBV20-1 many TGCAGTGCTAGCCCTGGGGGAGACTACGAGCAGTACTTC CSASPGGDYEQYF
TRBJ2-7 NA TRBV6-1 NA TGTGCCAGCAGTGTGGTAGTGGTTTCCTACGAGCAGTACTTC CASSVVVVSYEQYF
TRBJ1-2 TRBD1 TRBV29-1 many TGCAGCGTTGAACTGGGCAGGGGGGACTATGGCTACACCTTC CSVELGRGDYGYTF
TRBJ2-7 NA TRBV13 NA TGTGCCAGCAGCTCCCTACCCTCGGGACACCCCTACGAGCAGTACTTC CASSSLPSGHPYEQYF
TRBJ2-5 TRBD1 TRBV15 many TGTGCCACCAGGGTAGGACAGGTAGAGACCCAGTACTTC CATRVGQVETQYF
TRBJ2-5 NA TRBV11-2 many TGTGCCAGCAGCCCGCCCGCCCCAAGATCGACCCAGTACTTC CASSPPAPRSTQYF
TRBJ2-7 NA TRBV10-1 many TGCGCCAGCAGTGTTCAGAATCCGGGGACATCCTACGAGCAGTACTTC CASSVQNPGTSYEQYF
TRBJ2-7 TRBD2 TRBV6-2/TRBV6-3 NA TGTGCCAGCAGTTACTCGGCTAGCGGGAGGCCCTACGAGCAGTACTTC CASSYSASGRPYEQYF
TRBJ2-5 TRBD1 TRBV12-3/TRBV12-4 NA TGTGCCAGCAGTTTACGACAGGGAAGGGGATCAGAGACCCAGTACTTC CASSLRQGRGSETQYF
TRBJ2-5 NA TRBV12-3/TRBV12-4 NA TGTGCCAGCAGCCTGGGAGTTACCCAGTACTTC CASSLGVTQYF
TRBJ1-3 NA TRBV4-2 NA TGTGCCAGCAGCCGGGCTGACTTGGCGGGCTCTGGAAACACCATATATTTT CASSRADLAGSGNTIYF
TRBJ2-2 NA TRBV5-1 NA TGCGCCAGCAGCTCGGGGGGCGCGCGAGGCACCGGGGAGCTGTTTTTT CASSSGGARGTGELFF
TRBJ2-7 NA TRBV12-3/TRBV12-4 NA TGTGCCAGCAGTCAATACTTGGGGGATCGCCACGAGCAGTACTTC CASSQYLGDRHEQYF
TRBJ1-2 TRBD1 TRBV7-9 many TGTGCCAGCAGCCCGCCCGGGACAGGGGATGGCTACACCTTC CASSPPGTGDGYTF
TRBJ2-7 NA TRBV12-3/TRBV12-4 NA TGTGCCAGCAGTCTAGAGCAGCTAGGGCCCCTGGAGCAGTACTTC CASSLEQLGPLEQYF
TRBJ2-7 NA TRBV19 many TGTGCCAGTAGTATCAGTCGGCAGGGGACCTACGAGCAGTACTTC CASSISRQGTYEQYF
TRBJ1-1 TRBD1 TRBV6-1 many TGTGCCAGCAGTGGGCGCAGGGGGCGCGAAGCTTTCTTT CASSGRRGREAFF
TRBJ1-1 NA TRBV6-5 many TGTGCCAGCAGTTACTCAAGTCCAGGAAATGAAGCTTTCTTT CASSYSSPGNEAFF
TRBJ1-1 NA TRBV25-1 many TGTGCCAGCAGTGAGGGGTTAAAAGCTTTCTTT CASSEGLKAFF
TRBJ1-3 NA TRBV4-3 many TGCGCCAGCAGCCAAGATTGGGGGAACTTTGGAAACACCATATATTTT CASSQDWGNFGNTIYF
TRBJ2-7 NA TRBV2 few TGTGCCAGCGCAGACACCGATTTGGGGCGGGGCTTC CASADTDLGRGF
TRBJ2-7 NA TRBV28 many TGTGCCAGCAGTTTCCCTACCTCCTACGAGCAGTACTTC CASSFPTSYEQYF
TRBJ2-7 TRBD2 TRBV6-5 many TGTGCCAGCAGTTACTCGACCGGGGGGACCTACGAGCAGTACTTC CASSYSTGGTYEQYF
TRBJ1-5 NA TRBV2 many TGTGCCAGCAGTGGGAATTGGGGCGGCAATCAGCCCCAGCATTTT CASSGNWGGNQPQHF
TRBJ2-7 TRBD1 TRBV28 many TGTGCCAGCAGTCAATATACAGGGGGCAGCGAGCAGTACTTC CASSQYTGGSEQYF
TRBJ1-2 TRBD1 TRBV12-3/TRBV12-4 many TGTGCCAGCAGGCAGACACAGGGGTCCTATGGCTACACCTTC CASRQTQGSYGYTF
TRBJ2-4 NA TRBV6-5 many TGTGCCAGCAGAGGGACCGCGAGGGATGGGGACATTCAGTACTTC CASRGTARDGDIQYF
TRBJ2-5 NA TRBV7-9 many TGTGCCAGCCCCTCCGAGGACCAAGAGACCCAGTACTTC CASPSEDQETQYF
TRBJ1-1 NA TRBV29-1 few TGCAGCGCTGAGGGGACTTTGAACACTGAAGCTTTCTTT CSAEGTLNTEAFF
TRBJ2-5 TRBD2 TRBV13 NA TGTGCCAGCAGCCGTAGCGGGAGAAAGACCCAGTACTTC CASSRSGRKTQYF
TRBJ1-1 NA TRBV6-1 NA TGTGCCACCCCGCGGGGCCCTAACACTGAAGCTTTCTTT CATPRGPNTEAFF
TRBJ1-1 NA TRBV10-3 NA TGTGCCATCAGTCCATACAGCCAGAACACTGAAGCTTTCTTT CAISPYSQNTEAFF
TRBJ1-2 TRBD1 TRBV11-2 few TGTGCCAGCAGCTTATACGCAGGGGGCAAATATAACTATGGCTACACCTTC CASSLYAGGKYNYGYTF
TRBJ2-7 NA TRBV4-3 few TGCGCCAGCAGCCTTGAGCAAGGGGCAGGGTTCGAGCAGTACTTC CASSLEQGAGFEQYF
TRBJ1-1 NA TRBV2 few TGTGCCAGCAGTGAGCTCCAGGGGATGAACACTGAAGCTTTCTTT CASSELQGMNTEAFF
TRBJ2-5 NA TRBV24-1 many TGTGCCACCAGTGATGCCGGGCCCGGGATGGAGACCCAGTACTTC CATSDAGPGMETQYF
TRBJ2-5 NA TRBV9 few TGTGCCAGCAGCGGAGGAGGGGGTAGTCTGGAGACCCAGTACTTC CASSGGGGSLETQYF
TRBJ1-2 TRBD1 TRBV7-8 many TGTGCCAGCAGCCGAGGGACAGGGAATCCCAACTATGGCTACACCTTC CASSRGTGNPNYGYTF
TRBJ2-5 TRBD1 TRBV12-3/TRBV12-4 many TGTGCCAGCAGTGTCTTCTCAGGGGGCCGACAAGAGACCCAGTACTTC CASSVFSGGRQETQYF
TRBJ2-7 NA TRBV7-3 many TGTGCCAGCAGCTTAAACGGGGGGCCGGGGGAGCAGTACTTC CASSLNGGPGEQYF
TRBJ2-2 TRBD1 TRBV5-1 many TGCGCCAGCAATCTGAGGGCGTCCGGACAGGGTTTGGCCGGGGAGCTGTTTTTT CASNLRASGQGLAGELFF
TRBJ2-5 TRBD1 TRBV6-5 many TGTGCCAGCAGTTACGGACAAGGGACAGAAGAGACCCAGTACTTC CASSYGQGTEETQYF